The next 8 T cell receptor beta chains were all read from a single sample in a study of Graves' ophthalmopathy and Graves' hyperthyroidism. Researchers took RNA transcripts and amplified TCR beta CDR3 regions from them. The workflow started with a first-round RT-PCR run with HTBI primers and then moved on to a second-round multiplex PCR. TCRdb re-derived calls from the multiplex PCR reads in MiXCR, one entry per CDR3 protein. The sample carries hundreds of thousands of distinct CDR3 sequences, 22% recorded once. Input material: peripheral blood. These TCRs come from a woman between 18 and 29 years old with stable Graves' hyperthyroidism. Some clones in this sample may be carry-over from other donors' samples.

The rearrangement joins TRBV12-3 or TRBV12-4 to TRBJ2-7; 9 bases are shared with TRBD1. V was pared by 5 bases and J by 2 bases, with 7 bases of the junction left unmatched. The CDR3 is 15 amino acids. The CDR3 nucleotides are TGTGCCAGCAGTAGGGACAGGGTATATGCCTACGAGCAGTACTTC. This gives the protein CASSRDRVYAYEQYF.

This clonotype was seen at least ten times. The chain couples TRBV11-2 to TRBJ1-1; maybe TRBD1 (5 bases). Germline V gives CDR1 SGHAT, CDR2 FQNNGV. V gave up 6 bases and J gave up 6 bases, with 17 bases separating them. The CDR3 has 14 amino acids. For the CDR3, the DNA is TGTGCCAGCAGACGACAGCGGGGGTTGGCTGAAGCTTTCTTT. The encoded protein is CASRRQRGLAEAFF.

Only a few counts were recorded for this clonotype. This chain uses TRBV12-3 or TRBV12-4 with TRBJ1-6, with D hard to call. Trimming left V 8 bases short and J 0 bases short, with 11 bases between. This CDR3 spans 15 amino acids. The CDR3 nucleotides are TGTGCCAGCTCAACGGGGAGCTCCTATAATTCACCCCTCCACTTT. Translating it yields CASSTGSSYNSPLHF.

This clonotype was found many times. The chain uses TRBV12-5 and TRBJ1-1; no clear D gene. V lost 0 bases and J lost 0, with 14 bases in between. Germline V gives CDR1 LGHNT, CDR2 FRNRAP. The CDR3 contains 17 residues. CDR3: CASGLVFGEVLNTEAFF. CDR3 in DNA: TGTGCTAGTGGTTTGGTATTTGGGGAGGTCTTGAACACTGAAGCTTTCTTT.

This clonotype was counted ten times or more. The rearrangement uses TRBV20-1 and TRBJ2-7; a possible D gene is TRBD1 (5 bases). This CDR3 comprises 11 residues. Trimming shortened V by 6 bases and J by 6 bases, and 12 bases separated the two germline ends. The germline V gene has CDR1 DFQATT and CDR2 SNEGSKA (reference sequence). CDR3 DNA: TGCAGTGCATCGGAAGGGGTCGAGCAGTACTTC. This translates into CSASEGVEQYF.

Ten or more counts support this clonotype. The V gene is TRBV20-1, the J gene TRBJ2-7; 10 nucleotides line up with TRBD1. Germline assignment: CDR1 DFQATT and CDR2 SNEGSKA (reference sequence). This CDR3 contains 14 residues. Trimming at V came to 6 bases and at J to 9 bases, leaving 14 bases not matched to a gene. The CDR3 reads CSAPRDRGSSGQYF. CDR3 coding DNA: TGCAGTGCCCCCCGGGACAGGGGTTCTTCGGGGCAGTACTTC.

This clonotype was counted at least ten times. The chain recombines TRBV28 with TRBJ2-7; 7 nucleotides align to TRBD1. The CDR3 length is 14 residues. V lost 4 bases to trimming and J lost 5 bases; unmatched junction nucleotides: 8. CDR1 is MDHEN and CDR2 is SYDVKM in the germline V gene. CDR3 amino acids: CASSSLGQYDEQYF. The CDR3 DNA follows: TGTGCCAGCAGTTCCCTGGGACAGTACGACGAGCAGTACTTC.

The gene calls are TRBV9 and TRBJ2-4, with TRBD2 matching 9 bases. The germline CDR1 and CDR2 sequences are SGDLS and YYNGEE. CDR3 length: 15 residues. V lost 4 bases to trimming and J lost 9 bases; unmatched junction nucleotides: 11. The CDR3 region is CASSPRSSGGGIQYF. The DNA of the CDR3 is TGTGCCAGCAGCCCCCGTAGTAGCGGGGGCGGCATTCAGTACTTC.